The 21 T cell receptor beta chains listed next were all sequenced from one sample in a study of CD8 T cells in Susac syndrome. cDNA came from around 0.5 to 1 ug RNA primed by random hexamers. TCRdb analysed the immunoSEQ multiplex PCR reads with MiXCR anew, one entry per CDR3 protein. The table records about 130,000 distinct CDR3 sequences, over 90% of them present only once. Sample: CD4+ T cells from PBMCs. The receptors were gathered from a human donor in good health.

This clonotype was found once. V and J are TRBV6-1 and TRBJ1-1; the D is unclear. From germline, CDR1 is MNHNS and CDR2 SASEGT. CDR3 length: 16 residues. V was pared by 0 bases and J by 0 bases, with 11 bases between. Written as DNA, the CDR3 is TGTGCCAGCAGTGAAGCGCTTCCAGATTTGAACACTGAAGCTTTCTTT. Translating it yields CASSEALPDLNTEAFF.

The genes are TRBV28 and TRBJ2-7; D is possibly TRBD2 (5 bases). Trimming stripped 6 bases from V and 0 bases from J, with 15 bases between. Germline V gene sequence: CDR1 MDHEN, CDR2 SYDVKM. This CDR3 has 15 residues. CDR3 coding DNA: TGTGCCAGCAGCCCAAGTGCGGGTAGCTCCTACGAGCAGTACTTC. Its translation is CASSPSAGSSYEQYF.

The J gene is TRBJ2-7, the V gene TRBV5-1; D gene ambiguous. The CDR3 consists of 13 residues. Germline V gene lookup returns CDR1 SGHRS and CDR2 YFSETQ. Trimming stripped 1 base from V and 5 bases from J, with 10 bases between. The CDR3 reads CASSLWGLHEQYF. Written as DNA, the CDR3 is TGCGCCAGCAGCTTGTGGGGATTACACGAGCAGTACTTC.

The J gene is TRBJ2-2, the V gene TRBV10-3; no clear D. The V gene lost 6 bases and the J gene lost 0 bases, with 2 bases spanning the gap. There are 12 residues in the CDR3. Germline lookup yields CDR1 ENHRY and CDR2 SYGVKD. CDR3 coding DNA: TGTGCCATCAGAGCGAACACCGGGGAGCTGTTTTTT. Translation gives CAIRANTGELFF.

The chain is built from TRBV2 and TRBJ2-7; 10 bases are shared with TRBD2. Germline V CDR1 and CDR2: SNHLY, FYNNEI. V gave up 3 bases and J gave up 4 bases; unmatched junction bases: 6. The CDR3 consists of 15 residues. CDR3: CASSETLAGSYEQYF. The CDR3 coding sequence is TGTGCCAGCAGTGAGACACTAGCGGGAAGTTACGAGCAGTACTTC.

V gene TRBV21-1 combines with J gene TRBJ2-7. TRBV21-1 is deemed a pseudogene. The CDR3 extends over 13 amino acids. The CDR3 loop reads CASSKCRSQEQYF. The CDR3 DNA reads as TGTGCCAGCAGCAAATGCAGGTCGCAAGAGCAGTACTTC.

V gene TRBV20-1 combines with J gene TRBJ2-4, with D tentatively TRBD2 (5 bases). Germline lookup yields CDR1 DFQATT and CDR2 SNEGSKA (reference sequence). Trimming pared 6 bases from V and 2 bases from J, leaving 8 bases between. This CDR3 contains 12 residues. The CDR3 sequence is CSAEGTKNIQYF. The CDR3 coding sequence is TGCAGTGCAGAGGGAACCAAAAACATTCAGTACTTC.

The chain links TRBV5-1 to TRBJ2-1; D call uncertain. Trimming took 4 bases from V and 7 from J, leaving 15 bases between them. Germline loops: CDR1 SGHRS, CDR2 YFSETQ. This CDR3 is 14 amino acids long. CDR3 in amino acids: CASSPGRMGNEQFF. The CDR3 nucleotides are TGCGCCAGCAGCCCAGGACGAATGGGGAATGAGCAGTTCTTC.

This chain joins TRBV6-6 and TRBJ1-1, with 7 bases aligning to TRBD1. Germline V gene sequence: CDR1 MNHNY, CDR2 SVGAGI (reference sequence). CDR3 size: 15 residues. V lost 6 bases, J lost 0 bases, and 7 bases stayed unmatched. CDR3 bases: TGTGCCAGCAGGACCTCGACAGGGATGAACACTGAAGCTTTCTTT. Protein product: CASRTSTGMNTEAFF.

This chain links TRBV5-4 with TRBJ1-3, with D perhaps matching TRBD1 (6 bases). Germline loops: CDR1 SGHNT, CDR2 YYREEE (reference sequence). Deletions cut 2 bases from V and 8 bases from J, with 11 bases between. The CDR3 spans 13 residues. Here the CDR3 DNA reads TGTGCCAGCAGCTTCAGGGGTGGGCACACCATATATTTT. Protein sequence: CASSFRGGHTIYF. Looking up the rest from reference TRBV5-4 and TRBJ1-3 gives the full variable domain: ETGVTQSPTHLIKTRGQQVTLRCSSQSGHNTVSWYQQALGQGPQFIFQYYREEENGRGNFPPRFSGLQFPNYSSELNVNALELDDSALYLCASSFRGGHTIYFGEGSWLTVV.

The chain is built from TRBV10-3 and TRBJ2-7; TRBD1 matches at 7 bases. Germline V gene lookup returns CDR1 ENHRY and CDR2 SYGVKD. V gave up 0 bases and J gave up 13 bases; unmatched junction bases: 6. The CDR3 is 12 amino acids. Here the CDR3 DNA reads TGTGCCATCAGTGAGTCAGGGGGCGCTGTATACTTC. Its translation is CAISESGGAVYF.

The chain employs TRBV18 and TRBJ2-5; weak D call: TRBD1 (6 bases). CDR3 length: 15 residues. The germline gives CDR1 KGHSH, CDR2 LQKENI. The V gene lost 2 bases and the J gene lost 3 bases, with 13 bases spanning the gap. CDR3 DNA sequence: TGTGCCAGCTCACCATTAGGGGGAGTAGAAGAGACCCAGTACTTC. Translating it yields CASSPLGGVEETQYF. The full variable domain, its missing parts supplied by reference TRBV18 and TRBJ2-5, is NAGVMQNPRHLVRRRGQEARLRCSPMKGHSHVYWYRQLPEEGLKFMVYLQKENIIDESGMPKERFSAEFPKEGPSILRIQQVVRGDSAAYFCASSPLGGVEETQYFGPGTRLLVL.

The chain has TRBV24-1 and TRBJ2-5; 9 bases are a match to TRBD2. Germline V gene data show CDR1 as KGHDR and CDR2 as SFDVKD. CDR3 length: 14 amino acids. V lost 3 bases, J lost 4 bases, and 2 bases stayed unmatched. CDR3 loop: CATSDVTSGETQYF. Written as DNA, the CDR3 is TGTGCCACCAGTGATGTGACTAGCGGAGAGACCCAGTACTTC.

This chain connects TRBV30 to TRBJ2-2, with D unclear. Per the germline V gene, CDR1 is GTSNPN and CDR2 is SVGIG (reference sequence). V was shortened by 1 base and J by 0 bases, with 6 bases between the two germline ends. This CDR3 contains 14 residues. The CDR3: CAWSGNSNTGELFF. The CDR3 DNA sequence: TGTGCCTGGAGTGGGAATTCGAACACCGGGGAGCTGTTTTTT. Together with reference TRBV30 and TRBJ2-2, the CDR3 gives the full variable domain: SQTIHQWPATLVQPVGSPLSLECTVEGTSNPNLYWYRQAAGRGLQLLFYSVGIGQISSEVPQNLSASRPQDRQFILSSKKLLLSDSGFYLCAWSGNSNTGELFFGEGSRLTVL.

The chain recombines TRBV28 with TRBJ2-5; D is perhaps TRBD1 or TRBD2 (5 bases each). This CDR3 has 14 residues. Germline assignment: CDR1 MDHEN and CDR2 SYDVKM. V lost 2 bases, J lost 2 bases, and 9 bases lay in between. The CDR3 DNA reads TGTGCCAGCAGTTTAGACGGGGCACAAGAGACCCAGTACTTC. It is translated as CASSLDGAQETQYF.

The CDR3 protein is CASSQVYNEQFF. DNA for the CDR3: TGTGCCAGCAGCCAGGTTTACAATGAGCAGTTCTTC. This rearrangement joins TRBV3-1 to TRBJ2-1; no clear D. In germline, CDR1 is LGHDT, CDR2 YNNKEL (reference sequence). This CDR3 is 12 amino acids long. Trimming cost V 3 bases and J 4 bases, with 4 bases left between them.

This chain connects TRBV7-2 to TRBJ2-7; tentative D call: TRBD2 (5 bases). The CDR3 runs to 13 residues. Germline V gene sequence: CDR1 SGHTA, CDR2 FQGNSA. With 4 bases removed from V and 4 bases from J, the gap between germline ends came to 11 bases. This CDR3 reads CASSSSGWYEQYF. The CDR3 DNA sequence: TGTGCCAGCAGCTCCAGCGGTTGGTACGAGCAGTACTTC.

The chain uses TRBV6-4 and TRBJ2-1; 8 bases are shared with TRBD2. The CDR3 is 16 residues long. Losses at the gene ends were 2 bases for V and 9 bases for J; bases not matched to a gene: 12. CDR1 is MRHNA, CDR2 SNTAGT, per germline. CDR3 nucleotide sequence: TGTGCCAGCAGTGACCGCCCTAGCGGGTGGTTGACTGAGCAGTTCTTC. Translated: CASSDRPSGWLTEQFF.

The chain employs TRBV19 and TRBJ1-2, with 8 bases identical to TRBD1. Germline loops: CDR1 LNHDA, CDR2 SQIVND (reference sequence). There are 15 residues in the CDR3. The junction had 5 bases not matched to a gene; V was cut back by 5 bases and J by 0 bases. DNA of the CDR3: TGTGCCAGTAGTTCAAGACAGGGGTCTAACTATGGCTACACCTTC. Translating it yields CASSSRQGSNYGYTF.

The chain employs TRBV28 and TRBJ2-4; the D gene is possibly TRBD1 (5 bases). The germline V gene has CDR1 MDHEN and CDR2 SYDVKM. V was trimmed by 1 base and J by 10 bases, leaving 14 bases between them. This CDR3 is built from 14 residues. The CDR3 loop is CASSLSGQGRIQYF. For the CDR3, the DNA is TGTGCCAGCAGTTTATCAGGCCAGGGCAGGATTCAGTACTTC.

The chain has TRBV29-1 and TRBJ2-7; D might be TRBD2 (6 bases). Germline assignment: CDR1 SQVTM and CDR2 ANQGSEA. The CDR3 is 13 residues long. Trimming pared 6 bases from V and 5 bases from J, leaving 17 bases between. CDR3 nucleotides: TGCAGCGTGCGGGGCGGGCCTGGGGACGAGCAGTACTTC. Translating gives CSVRGGPGDEQYF.